Listed below are T cell receptor beta chains from one sample, sequenced in a study of radiation and T cells in renal cell carcinoma. Assay: immunoSEQ multiplex PCR; the TCRdb copy retains only in-frame clones and omits some. This repertoire shows about 78,000 clones, 80% to 90% found once; its top ten account for about 5.8%. This specimen was blood, taken from a patient whose treatment included radiotherapy and nephrectomy. These TCRs come from an older woman with renal cell carcinoma. Both conserved end residues are part of each CDR3. D genes are given only for firm matches. Only part of the rows carry a size: once, few, many, or a class if the clone is expanded.

TRBJ1-1 | . | . | TRBV28 | TGTGCCAGCAGTTTAGGGCGAGGGAATGAAGCTTTCTTT | CASSLGRGNEAFF
TRBJ1-2 | . | . | TRBV5-4 | TGTGCCAGCAGCTTAAAGGGGGGGTATGGCTACACCTTC | CASSLKGGYGYTF
TRBJ1-2 | once | . | TRBV7-9 | TGTGCCAGCAGCTTAAGGGAGGGCGACTACACCTTC | CASSLREGDYTF
TRBJ2-2 | . | . | TRBV7-6 | TGTGCCAGCAGCTTAGACGGGGGGCAGAACACCGGGGAGCTGTTTTTT | CASSLDGGQNTGELFF
TRBJ2-7 | . | . | TRBV11-2 | TGTGCCAGCAGGGGGACGGGGGCCCACGAGCAGTACTTC | CASRGTGAHEQYF
TRBJ1-2 | . | . | TRBV7-8 | TGTGCCAGCAGCTTAGTCTCGGCTAACTATGGCTACACCTTC | CASSLVSANYGYTF
TRBJ2-7 | . | . | TRBV28 | TGTGCCAGCAGGAGGTGGTACGAGCAGTACTTC | CASRRWYEQYF
TRBJ2-7 | . | . | TRBV7-3 | TGTGCCAGCAGCCCGACGTCAGGAAAGACCTACGAGCAGTACTTC | CASSPTSGKTYEQYF
TRBJ1-6 | . | . | TRBV28 | TGTGCCAGCCGTCCGGAGGTCTCCTATAATTCACCCCTCCACTTT | CASRPEVSYNSPLHF
TRBJ1-4 | . | . | TRBV5-8 | TGTGCCAGCAGCTTGGTCAGGGGTGAAAAACTGTTTTTT | CASSLVRGEKLFF
TRBJ2-2 | . | TRBD2 | TRBV7-9 | TGTGCCAGCAGCTTATCACGGGGGGGCGCATACACCGGGGAGCTGTTTTTT | CASSLSRGGAYTGELFF
TRBJ2-3 | once | . | TRBV5-1 | TGCGCCAGCAGCTTCTTTGCCCCCGGGTCCATAGGCACAGATACGCAGTATTTT | CASSFFAPGSIGTDTQYF
TRBJ1-2 | . | TRBD1 | TRBV6-5 | TGTGCCAGCAGTTTTGGGACAGGGTCCTATGGCTACACCTTC | CASSFGTGSYGYTF
TRBJ1-2 | . | TRBD1 | TRBV6-6 | TGTGCCAGCGGGTGGACAGGGGGCTACTATGGCTACACCTTC | CASGWTGGYYGYTF
TRBJ1-1 | few | . | TRBV18 | TGTGCCAGCTCACCACGGGGGACCGATGCTTTCTTT | CASSPRGTDAFF
TRBJ2-5 | . | . | TRBV6-5 | TGTGCCAGCAGTTATATGGAGACCCAGTACTTC | CASSYMETQYF
TRBJ2-1 | . | . | TRBV11-3 | TGTGCCAGCAGCTTGGACGTCGACAATGAGCAGTTCTTC | CASSLDVDNEQFF
TRBJ2-3 | . | . | TRBV28 | TGTGCCAGCAGACCTGGGGGGTCTGCCACAGATACGCAGTATTTT | CASRPGGSATDTQYF
TRBJ2-5 | . | . | TRBV4-3 | TGCGCCAGCAGCCAAGAAGCATCAACAGGTGGGATCCAAGAGACCCAGTACTTC | CASSQEASTGGIQETQYF
TRBJ1-5 | . | . | TRBV5-4 | TGTGCCAGCAGCCGCCCAGGGGACAATCAGCCCCAGCATTTT | CASSRPGDNQPQHF
TRBJ2-1 | . | . | TRBV4-1 | TGCGCCAGCAGCCAAGATCCCGCAGGGGCACTCTACAATGAGCAGTTCTTC | CASSQDPAGALYNEQFF
TRBJ1-2 | . | . | TRBV7-2 | TGTGCCAGCAGCCCACGTGGACGCCCTAACTATGGCTACACCTTC | CASSPRGRPNYGYTF
TRBJ1-1 | . | . | TRBV18 | TGTGCCAGCTCACCGGGACAACTACTGAACACTGAAGCTTTCTTT | CASSPGQLLNTEAFF
TRBJ2-5 | . | TRBD1 | TRBV6-5 | TGTGCCAGCAGCCCGGGACAGGGGGGGCAAGAGACCCAGTACTTC | CASSPGQGGQETQYF
TRBJ1-4 | . | . | TRBV4-1 | TGCGCCAGCAGCCAAGACCCCCCGGGGTCTTCAGGTGAAAAACTGTTTTTT | CASSQDPPGSSGEKLFF
TRBJ1-4 | once | . | TRBV7-2 | TGTGCCAGCTCCCGTAATGAAAAACTGTTTTTT | CASSRNEKLFF
TRBJ2-3 | . | TRBD2 | TRBV2 | TGTGCCAGCAGTCGACTAGCGGGGGGGAAAGATACGCAGTATTTT | CASSRLAGGKDTQYF
TRBJ2-1 | . | . | TRBV18 | TGTGCCAGCTCACGCGACAGGACCCAGGAGCAGTTCTTC | CASSRDRTQEQFF
TRBJ1-1 | few | . | TRBV15 | TGTGCCACCAGCAGAGATGTCAGGAACACTGAAGCTTTCTTT | CATSRDVRNTEAFF
TRBJ2-7 | . | TRBD1 | TRBV19 | TGTGCCAGTAGTGGGAGACAGGGAGACTACGAGCAGTACTTC | CASSGRQGDYEQYF
TRBJ2-4 | . | . | TRBV15 | TGTGCCACCAGCAGAGATTTAAAGGTTAGGGCAAACATTCAGTACTTC | CATSRDLKVRANIQYF
TRBJ2-3 | . | . | TRBV9 | TGTGCCAGCAGCGTAGGTAGCGGATGGTTAACAGATACGCAGTATTTT | CASSVGSGWLTDTQYF
TRBJ2-1 | once | . | TRBV19 | TGTGCCAGTAGGAAAAGCACCCACAATGAGCAGTTCTTC | CASRKSTHNEQFF
TRBJ2-1 | . | . | TRBV5-1 | TGCGCCAGCAGCTTACACTCCCGACAGGGAGGCAATGAGCAGTTCTTC | CASSLHSRQGGNEQFF
TRBJ1-4 | . | . | TRBV11-2 | TGTGCCAGCAGCTTAGTAGGCAAGGGACTAACTAATGAAAAACTGTTTTTT | CASSLVGKGLTNEKLFF
TRBJ1-2 | . | . | TRBV14 | TGTGCCAGCAGCCAAGACCCAGGGCAGGGCTACACCTTC | CASSQDPGQGYTF
TRBJ1-2 | . | TRBD1 | TRBV15 | TGTGCCACCAGCGGTGGGGACAGAGGGTATGGTGGCTACACCTTC | CATSGGDRGYGGYTF
TRBJ2-3 | . | . | TRBV27 | TGTGCCAGCAGTTTAAGGGACCGAGGTAGGGATACGCAGTATTTT | CASSLRDRGRDTQYF
TRBJ1-2 | . | . | TRBV7-9 | TGTGCCAGCAGCTTAGCCAGGGACTATGGCTACACCTTC | CASSLARDYGYTF
TRBJ1-3 | . | . | TRBV6-5 | TGTGCCAGCAGTAGGTCATCCTCTGGAAACACCATATATTTT | CASSRSSSGNTIYF
TRBJ1-1 | . | TRBD1 | TRBV5-1 | TGCGCCAGCAGCAAATCGGGACAGATGAACACTGAAGCTTTCTTT | CASSKSGQMNTEAFF
TRBJ1-6 | . | . | TRBV7-6 | TGTGCCAGCAGCTTTATTAATTCACCCCTCCACTTT | CASSFINSPLHF